The rows below give T cell receptor beta chains drawn from one sample of a study of T-cell memory formation after mild COVID-19. One entry per CDR3 protein, called by TCRdb with MiXCR from the 5' RACE reads. Found here are about 90,000 distinct CDR3 sequences, about 15% of them singletons; the top ten hold 39%. Sequenced sample: PBMCs or a T cell subset sorted from them (not recorded which). The receptors were sampled from a man between 18 and 35 years old who had mild COVID-19 (a few samples of this study predate the infection). Cell type and time point are not known. Each CDR3 is given with its conserved first and last residue. The size entry is marked missing in some rows and otherwise reads once, few, many or a size class.

J	V	size	CDR3
TRBJ2-7	TRBV3-1	few	CASSPSGGRVYEQYF
TRBJ2-7	TRBV20-1	few	CSARGGQGRPYEQYF
TRBJ2-1	TRBV27	few	CASSSRGGYNEQFF
TRBJ2-1	TRBV5-1	NA	CASSPGLDNEQFF
TRBJ1-5	TRBV12-3/TRBV12-4	NA	CASSLRAPSQPQHF
TRBJ2-3	TRBV12-3/TRBV12-4	NA	CASSSGGTTDTQYF
TRBJ2-7	TRBV12-3/TRBV12-4	NA	CASRGSRSYEQYF
TRBJ1-1	TRBV30	once	CAWRALGLNTEAFF
TRBJ2-3	TRBV7-9	NA	CASSPTGTVTDTQYF
TRBJ2-1	TRBV12-3/TRBV12-4	NA	CASSFVAGGLDYNEQFF
TRBJ1-6	TRBV4-2	NA	CASSQAENSPLHF
TRBJ2-3	TRBV20-1	few	CSARGGGAADTQYF
TRBJ1-5	TRBV21-1	NA	CASSSREGRARQPQHF
TRBJ2-3	TRBV12-3/TRBV12-4	NA	CASSYTIRGTDTQYF
TRBJ1-2	TRBV4-2	few	CASSQGIPRAVDGYTF
TRBJ2-1	TRBV27	NA	CASSPLLGGRFDEQFF
TRBJ2-2	TRBV9	NA	CASSVGGSGTGELFF
TRBJ2-3	TRBV20-1	NA	CSANSPGTKWGPTDTQYF
TRBJ1-1	TRBV5-5	many	CASSLGPPGGTEAFF
TRBJ1-1	TRBV9	few	CASSVRGQSEAFF
TRBJ2-5	TRBV4-1	NA	CASSHGRGYPQETQYF
TRBJ2-1	TRBV10-3	few	CATRDRAVYNEQFF
TRBJ2-1	TRBV27	many	CASSLNWDRNNEQFF
TRBJ2-7	TRBV12-3/TRBV12-4	few	CASRGQDYEQYF
TRBJ1-4	TRBV4-2	few	CASSQDRGTGDEKLFF
TRBJ2-7	TRBV20-1	few	CSALPPLGGASNEQYF